This TCR beta chain was documented in a study of T cells of healthy individuals. This clonotype was seen only a few times. A read error is possible here, since a much larger clone lies one base away. TCRdb re-analysed the 5' RACE reads in MiXCR, keeping a single row per CDR3 protein. The sample has around 83,000 distinct CDR3 sequences; more than 4.5% are singletons. This receptor was obtained from a female donor in good health.

CDR3 DNA sequence: TGTGCCTGGAGTGTACAGGGGAATCAGTCCCAGCATTTT. Its translation: CAWSVQGNQSQHF. The rearrangement joins TRBV30 to TRBJ1-5; 7 bases agree with TRBD1. Germline V CDR1 and CDR2: GTSNPN, SVGIG (reference sequence). The CDR3 is made up of 13 amino acids.